The subject of this entry is one T cell receptor beta chain. What it recognizes is unknown. The entry originates in a study of T cell repertoires in cytomegalovirus infection. Study as a whole: As its CMV epitopes, the study selected recently identified HLA-C-restricted and well-studied HLA-B-restricted targets. A matching HLA type, together with CMV infection, was signaled by public TCR beta signatures.

TCRdb re-called the reads through MiXCR, storing one row per CDR3 protein. The sample has about 700,000 distinct CDR3 sequences; roughly a third are singletons. Study-level points and caveats: The study identified carriers of CMV plus the relevant HLA from cumulative public TCR beta family frequency. HLA-C-restricted, CMV-specific TCR beta clonotypes were dominant ex vivo.

This material consisted of cultured PBMCs, taken from culture after CMV antigen stimulation. The receptor was derived from a human donor in good health (CMV status not recorded). Some clones in this sample may be carry-over from other donors' samples.

In DNA, the CDR3 is TGTGCCAGCAGTCAACCCGGGGCGGTTGCTGAAGCTTTCTTT. Translation gives CASSQPGAVAEAFF. The rearrangement joins TRBV6-2 or TRBV6-3 to TRBJ1-1; TRBD1 is a possible D gene (5 bases). Deletions cut 5 bases from V and 6 bases from J, with 16 bases between. Germline V gene data show CDR1 as MNHEY and CDR2 as SVGEGT. This CDR3 region has 14 residues.